This note documents a single T cell receptor beta chain sequence. The protocol was immunoSEQ multiplex PCR, while the TCRdb copy is restricted to in-frame clones and leaves out a portion. The top ten clones hold approximately 5.1% of a sample with 150,000 or so clones, about 84% of them seen once. This entry comes from a study of blood T cell repertoires in COVID-19. Across the study: Researchers got acute and convalescent COVID-19 samples from the United States, Italy and Spain.

Trimming removed 3 bases from V and 6 bases from J, with 9 bases in between. The CDR3 loop spans 13 amino acids. This TCR was recovered from a woman between 40 and 55 years old with acute COVID-19. Sequenced sample: PBMCs or T cells enriched from blood (not recorded which). The rearrangement uses TRBV12-3 or TRBV12-4 and TRBJ2-1; a possible D gene is TRBD2 (5 bases). The CDR3 spells CASSFGELNEQFF. The CDR3 DNA reads TGTGCCAGCAGTTTCGGGGAGCTCAATGAGCAGTTCTTC.